Listed here are 8 T cell receptor beta chains from one sample, sequenced in a study of shared clonotypes between healthy human individuals. The assay was immunoSEQ multiplex PCR, and TCRdb's table has in-frame clones only and misses some. The table records some 470,000 clones, 76% of them present only once. Sequencing used PBMCs. All receptors derive from a woman aged 35 to 49 in good health. Some clones in this sample may be carry-over from other donors' samples.

Only one count was recorded for this clone. The chain joins TRBV27 to TRBJ1-1; the D gene is possibly TRBD1 (5 bases). The V end lost 8 bases, the J end lost 0 bases, and 22 bases lay between the germline ends. The CDR3 extends over 17 amino acids. CDR1 MNHEY and CDR2 SMNVEV come from the germline V gene (reference sequence). The CDR3 loop is CASVPRTGASLNTEAFF. The CDR3 coding sequence is TGTGCCAGCGTTCCGCGAACAGGAGCCTCCTTGAACACTGAAGCTTTCTTT.

The V and J genes are TRBV7-9 and TRBJ2-1, with 7 bases matching TRBD2. Trimming cost V 5 bases and J 3 bases; bases outside gene matches: 4. This CDR3 spans 14 amino acids. From germline, CDR1 is SEHNR and CDR2 FQNEAQ (reference sequence). The CDR3 nucleotides read TGTGCCAGCAGCCCGGGACTATTCTACAATGAGCAGTTCTTC. Residues: CASSPGLFYNEQFF.

The chain recombines TRBV14 with TRBJ2-3, with TRBD1 matching over 7 bases. The CDR3 has 16 amino acids. Trimming removed 0 bases from V and 0 bases from J; junction bases left unmatched: 3. Germline V gene lookup returns CDR1 SGHDN and CDR2 FVKESK. DNA of the CDR3: TGTGCCAGCAGCCAAGATTTCAGGGGGAGCACAGATACGCAGTATTTT. It yields the protein CASSQDFRGSTDTQYF.

The chain employs TRBV2 and TRBJ2-1, with D perhaps TRBD1 (6 bases). Germline lookup yields CDR1 SNHLY and CDR2 FYNNEI. V lost 7 bases to trimming and J lost 4 bases, with 14 bases between them. The CDR3 length is 14 residues. The CDR3 DNA reads TGTGCCAGCAATGCCCGGGACAAGTACAATGAGCAGTTCTTC. Translating gives CASNARDKYNEQFF.

This chain links TRBV10-2 with TRBJ2-7, with 7 bases fitting TRBD2. The CDR3 is 14 amino acids. Trimming removed 10 bases from V and 0 bases from J; junction bases left unmatched: 9. CDR1 is WSHSY, CDR2 SAAADI, per germline. CDR3 DNA sequence: TGCGCCACCAGATTGGCGGGAGCCTCCTACGAGCAGTACTTC. This sequence encodes CATRLAGASYEQYF.

This clone was seen a few times. V is TRBV15 and J is TRBJ1-2; D is uncertain. This CDR3 has 13 residues. The V end lost 3 bases, the J end lost 4 bases, and 9 bases lay between the germline ends. Germline V gives CDR1 LNHNV, CDR2 YYDKDF (reference sequence). The CDR3 loop reads CATSSGPGYGYTF. The CDR3 coding sequence is TGTGCCACCAGCAGCGGTCCTGGCTATGGCTACACCTTC.

The genes are TRBV30 and TRBJ2-6; TRBD2 aligns across 9 bases. The V segment lost 0 bases and the J segment 3 bases; nucleotides outside the gene matches: 9. The CDR3 is 18 amino acids. Germline assignment: CDR1 GTSNPN and CDR2 SVGIG (reference sequence). CDR3 coding DNA: TGTGCCTGGAGTGTACTCGGCGGGAGGGCTTATGGGGCCAACGTCCTGACTTTC. Residues: CAWSVLGGRAYGANVLTF.

The CDR3 protein is CASSQTGTNYGYTF. The CDR3 nucleotides read TGCGCCAGCAGCCAAACAGGGACTAACTATGGCTACACCTTC. V is TRBV4-1 and J is TRBJ1-2; D might be TRBD1 (6 bases). CDR3 size: 14 residues. CDR1 and CDR2 from the germline V gene are MGHRA and YSYEKL. Trimming removed 2 bases from V and 0 bases from J, with 7 bases in between.